This T cell receptor (beta chain) appears in the sequencing data of a study of T cell responses to AZD1222 COVID-19 vaccine. Study-wide findings and caveats: The donors showed a predominance of white British ancestry and of females, with possible underestimation of clonal diversity. Across the whole spike, CD4 TCRs peaked at regions 160-218 and 743-854.

Trimming took 7 bases from V and 5 from J; bases not matched to a gene: 11. CDR1 MNHEY and CDR2 SVGAGI come from the germline V gene. The CDR3 runs to 14 residues. The protocol was immunoSEQ multiplex PCR, while the TCRdb copy is restricted to in-frame clones and leaves out a portion. Among 50,000 to 65,000 clones, about 90% were seen once, and the ten largest hold approximately 6%. Comments on this clone: Its antigen remains unknown.

The material sequenced was peripheral blood, taken 28 days after the second dose of the MenACWY control vaccine. This clonotype was obtained from an adult who received the MenACWY meningococcal vaccine as a control. The rearrangement joins TRBV6-5 to TRBJ2-7, with TRBD2 matching 7 bases. DNA of the CDR3: TGTGCCAGCAATCCGGGCGGGAGACCCAACGAGCAGTACTTC. Its translation: CASNPGGRPNEQYF.